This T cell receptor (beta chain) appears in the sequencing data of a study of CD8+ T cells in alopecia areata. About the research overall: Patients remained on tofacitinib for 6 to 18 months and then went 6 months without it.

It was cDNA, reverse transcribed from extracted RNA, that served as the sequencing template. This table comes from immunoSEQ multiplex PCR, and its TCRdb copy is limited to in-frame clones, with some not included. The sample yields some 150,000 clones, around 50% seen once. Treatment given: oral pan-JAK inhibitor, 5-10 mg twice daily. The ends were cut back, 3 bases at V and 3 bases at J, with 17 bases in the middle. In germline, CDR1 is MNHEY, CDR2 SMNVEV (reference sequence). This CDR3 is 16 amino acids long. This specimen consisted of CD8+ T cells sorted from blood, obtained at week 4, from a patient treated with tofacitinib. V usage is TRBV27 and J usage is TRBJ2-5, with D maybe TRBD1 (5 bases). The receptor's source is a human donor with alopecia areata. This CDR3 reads CASSFIPLGREETQYF. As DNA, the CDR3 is TGTGCCAGCAGTTTCATCCCCCTGGGCAGGGAAGAGACCCAGTACTTC.